Listed here are 14 T cell receptor beta chains from one sample, sequenced in a study of spatial heterogeneity in lung cancer. TCRdb itself ran the 5' RACE reads through MiXCR, one entry per CDR3 protein. The sample includes roughly 25,000 distinct CDR3 sequences, approximately 7.2% seen only once; the top ten take roughly an eighth. Time point given: sample taken at primary tumor resection. The authors sequenced whole RNA from tumor, nontumor lung or frozen PBMC without sorting. Material: PBMCs, obtained at surgery. These receptors originate from a male donor with early-stage non-small cell lung cancer.

In this sample, this clonotype turned up many times. The chain recombines TRBV20-1 with TRBJ1-5; D remains ambiguous. Germline lookup yields CDR1 DFQATT and CDR2 SNEGSKA (reference sequence). This CDR3 has 13 amino acids. V was clipped by 6 bases and J by 4 bases, with 13 bases between them. CDR3 sequence: CSARLPGNQPQHF. The CDR3 nucleotides are TGCAGTGCACGGCTTCCAGGAAATCAGCCCCAGCATTTT.

Ten or more counts support this clonotype. The chain couples TRBV20-1 to TRBJ1-4, with 11 nucleotides matching TRBD1. The CDR3 contains 15 residues. Germline V gene sequence: CDR1 DFQATT, CDR2 SNEGSKA (reference sequence). V shed 0 bases, J shed 8 bases, and the junction held 5 bases outside the gene matches. CDR3 sequence (DNA): TGCAGTGCTAGAGATGGACAGGGGGCGAGGGAAAAACTGTTTTTT. Translated: CSARDGQGAREKLFF.

This clonotype was recorded at least ten times. The chain carries TRBV20-1 and TRBJ2-3; 9 nucleotides align to TRBD2. The CDR3 is 13 residues long. Germline loops: CDR1 DFQATT, CDR2 SNEGSKA (reference sequence). V was clipped by 5 bases and J by 4 bases; unmatched bases: 4. The CDR3 sequence: CSAGAGGADTQYF. The CDR3 DNA follows: TGCAGTGCTGGAGCGGGAGGCGCAGATACGCAGTATTTT.

The gene calls are TRBV6-2 or TRBV6-3 and TRBJ2-2; D ambiguous. The CDR3 spans 12 residues. V was trimmed by 4 bases and J by 2 bases, leaving 2 bases between them. CDR1 is MNHEY and CDR2 is SVGEGT in the germline V gene. CDR3 residues: CASSFNTGELFF. Here the CDR3 DNA reads TGTGCCAGCAGTTTTAACACCGGGGAGCTGTTTTTT.

By share of the sample, this clonotype is medium-sized. The rearrangement uses TRBV20-1 and TRBJ1-2, with 8 bases lining up with TRBD1. The CDR3 has 14 residues. V lost 3 bases, J lost 5 bases, and 8 bases stayed unmatched. The germline gives CDR1 DFQATT, CDR2 SNEGSKA (reference sequence). CDR3 nucleotides: TGCAGTGCTAGGGCGGACAGGGTAGGATATGGCTACACCTTC. Its translation: CSARADRVGYGYTF.

This clonotype was detected many times. The J gene is TRBJ2-2, the V gene TRBV30; weak D call: TRBD1 (6 bases). The germline CDR1 and CDR2 sequences are GTSNPN and SVGIG (reference sequence). The CDR3 runs 17 residues. V gave up 4 bases and J gave up 5 bases, with 23 bases separating them. The CDR3: CAWTLKQGTRVTGELFF. The DNA for the CDR3 is TGTGCCTGGACTCTTAAACAGGGAACGAGGGTAACCGGGGAGCTGTTTTTT.

This chain uses TRBV7-6 with TRBJ2-2; the D gene is possibly TRBD2 (6 bases). Germline loops: CDR1 SGHVS, CDR2 FNYEAQ. This CDR3 is 16 amino acids long. Trimming removed 5 bases at V and 4 bases at J, with 17 bases between. The CDR3 spells CASSPTGLTVTGELFF. The CDR3 coding sequence is TGTGCCAGCAGCCCGACGGGACTTACGGTCACCGGGGAGCTGTTTTTT.

This clonotype was seen ten or more times. The V gene is TRBV29-1, the J gene TRBJ2-7; the match to TRBD1 covers 8 bases. The CDR3 consists of 14 residues. V was pared by 5 bases and J by 0 bases, with 6 bases of the junction left unmatched. In germline, CDR1 is SQVTM, CDR2 ANQGSEA. Written as DNA, the CDR3 is TGCAGCGTTTTGACAGGGGCAAGCTCCTACGAGCAGTACTTC. Protein product: CSVLTGASSYEQYF.

CDR3 residues: CASSEARGGAYNEQFF. CDR3 bases: TGTGCCAGCAGTGAAGCGCGAGGGGGGGCCTACAATGAGCAGTTCTTC. This chain joins TRBV2 and TRBJ2-1, with D perhaps matching TRBD2 (7 bases). CDR3 length equals 16 residues. CDR1 and CDR2 (germline): SNHLY, FYNNEI. V was clipped by 0 bases and J by 2 bases, with 11 bases between them.

Ten or more counts support this clonotype. The rearrangement joins TRBV30 to TRBJ2-5, with TRBD1 identical over 9 bases. V trimming: 4 bases; J trimming: 4 bases; junction bases outside the gene matches: 13. This CDR3 is built from 16 residues. The germline CDR1 and CDR2 sequences are GTSNPN and SVGIG (reference sequence). The CDR3 here is CAWTLTLTGGRETQYF. In DNA, the CDR3 is TGTGCCTGGACGCTGACTCTCACAGGGGGCCGAGAGACCCAGTACTTC.

This clonotype has just a few counts. This chain joins TRBV6-5 and TRBJ2-1; TRBD1 is a possible D gene (6 bases). Between the trimmed V and J ends, which lost 6 bases and 0 bases, there was a span of 6 bases. CDR3 size: 13 residues. The germline V gene encodes CDR1 MNHEY and CDR2 SVGAGI. CDR3 DNA sequence: TGTGCCAGCAGGGACAGCTCCTACAATGAGCAGTTCTTC. The encoded protein is CASRDSSYNEQFF.

V gene TRBV28 combines with J gene TRBJ1-2; D gene unclear. The CDR3 consists of 12 residues. Germline V lookup: CDR1 MDHEN, CDR2 SYDVKM. V gave up 5 bases and J gave up 12 bases, with 16 bases separating them. In nucleotides, the CDR3 is TGTGCCAGCAGTCCACTTAAGACCATCGACACCTTC. Its translation: CASSPLKTIDTF.

This clonotype was counted at least ten times. J is TRBJ1-2 and V is TRBV6-2 or TRBV6-3; D perhaps matches TRBD1 (5 bases). The CDR3 has 13 residues. Germline CDR1 reads MNHEY; CDR2 reads SVGEGT. V lost 6 bases and J 5 bases, leaving 13 bases between the germline ends. DNA for the CDR3: TGTGCCAGCAGCTCTACAGGAAATTATGGCTACACCTTC. Translating gives CASSSTGNYGYTF.

This clonotype was recorded a few times. The CDR3 sequence: CASSQRQYAEAFF. CDR3 bases: TGTGCCAGCAGCCAGCGACAGTACGCTGAAGCTTTCTTT. V and J are TRBV3-1 and TRBJ1-1; possible D gene TRBD1, 5 bases. V shed 3 bases and J shed 6 bases, with 11 bases lying between them. The CDR3 length is 13 residues. The germline V gene has CDR1 LGHDT and CDR2 YNNKEL (reference sequence).